This T cell receptor (beta chain) was sequenced during a study of Ad26.COV2.S vaccination and SARS-CoV-2 variants. Study-wide background: Administration of Ad26.COV2.S was intramuscular, either once or twice 56 days apart.

Germline lookup yields CDR1 MNHEY and CDR2 SVGEGT. Deletions cut 4 bases from V and 6 bases from J, with 10 bases between. The CDR3 is 12 residues long. Sequencing used immunoSEQ multiplex PCR; TCRdb keeps in-frame clones, though not all of them. This table has fewer than 500,000 clones, about 90% appearing once. Regarding treatment: roughly 19 received Ad26.COV2.S at low or high dose, single or two shots; a few received placebo; per-sample allocation not given. Sampling occurred on day 63 after the first vaccine or placebo injection. It was Wuhan-strain SARS-CoV-2 spike that the Ad26 vaccine vector expressed.

This clonotype was sampled from a person between 18 and 65 years old who received the Ad26.COV2.S COVID-19 vaccine or a placebo. The sequencing here drew on peripheral blood, taken in a trial of Ad26.COV2.S vaccine versus placebo. The chain is built from TRBV6-2 or TRBV6-3 and TRBJ2-7; tentatively, D is TRBD2 (6 bases). CDR3 loop: CASSSGVFEQYF. In DNA form, the CDR3 reads TGTGCCAGCAGTTCGGGGGTTTTCGAGCAGTACTTC.